What follows are 10 T cell receptor beta chains derived from one specimen sequenced in a study of OX40 agonist ivuxolimab in advanced cancers. Repertoires were generated with immunoSEQ multiplex PCR, while TCRdb's copy carries only in-frame clones and drops some. The repertoire holds tens of thousands of clones, with about two thirds as singletons. Sequencing was performed on CD4+ or CD8+ T cells sorted from blood, taken in a trial of the OX40 agonist ivuxolimab. These receptors all stem from an adult with an advanced solid tumor such as melanoma, head and neck, liver or kidney cancer.

The chain joins TRBV7-9 to TRBJ2-7; D is uncertain. Germline V lookup: CDR1 SEHNR, CDR2 FQNEAQ (reference sequence). This CDR3 has 14 residues. Trimming stripped 0 bases from V and 1 base from J, with 7 bases between. CDR3 protein: CASSLAVGSYEQYF. Written as DNA, the CDR3 is TGTGCCAGCAGCTTAGCTGTCGGATCCTACGAGCAGTACTTC.

The rearrangement links TRBV9 to TRBJ2-3, with 8 bases matching TRBD2. This CDR3 region has 17 residues. Per germline, CDR1 SGDLS and CDR2 YYNGEE. The V gene end was trimmed by 0 bases and the J gene end by 2 bases; junction bases not matched to a gene: 8. Written as DNA, the CDR3 is TGTGCCAGCAGCGTAGCCTCGGGGGGGCTCCTCACAGATACGCAGTATTTT. Translated, it gives CASSVASGGLLTDTQYF.

This clone was detected once. The chain recombines TRBV25-1 with TRBJ1-5; 8 bases agree with TRBD1. This CDR3 has 14 amino acids. Trimming cost V 4 bases and J 5 bases; bases outside gene matches: 4. Germline V gene sequence: CDR1 MGHDK, CDR2 SYGVNS. CDR3 loop: CASSVQGAYQPQHF. The CDR3 region has the DNA TGTGCCAGCAGTGTCCAGGGGGCCTATCAGCCCCAGCATTTT.

This clone was detected once. J is TRBJ2-1 and V is TRBV11-2; 13 positions match TRBD2. Germline V gene lookup returns CDR1 SGHAT and CDR2 FQNNGV. After removal of 5 bases from V and 4 bases from J, the junction contained 2 bases not matched to a gene. The CDR3 is 15 residues long. DNA for the CDR3: TGTGCCAGCAGCCCGACTAGCGGGGGGTACAATGAGCAGTTCTTC. It specifies CASSPTSGGYNEQFF.

This chain connects TRBV28 to TRBJ2-7, with D tentatively TRBD2 (6 bases). CDR1 is MDHEN, CDR2 SYDVKM, per germline. Trimming cost V 2 bases and J 7 bases, with 9 bases left between them. This CDR3 has 12 residues. CDR3 loop: CASSLGRGEQYF. CDR3 nucleotides: TGTGCCAGCAGTTTAGGCCGGGGGGAGCAGTACTTC.

This clone was found once. The chain carries TRBV6-1 and TRBJ1-1; no reliable D call. The germline V and J ends were trimmed by 1 base and 4 bases, with 10 bases remaining between them. Germline V gene lookup returns CDR1 MNHNS and CDR2 SASEGT. The CDR3 runs 14 residues. CDR3 sequence: CASSEDTVFTEAFF. In DNA, the CDR3 is TGTGCCAGCAGTGAAGACACGGTATTCACTGAAGCTTTCTTT.

The genes are TRBV7-3 and TRBJ2-3; 8 bases align to TRBD2. Germline assignment: CDR1 SGHTA and CDR2 FQGTGA. The CDR3 spans 15 residues. V gave up 3 bases and J gave up 3 bases; unmatched junction bases: 5. CDR3 region: CASSLGTSTTDTQYF. Written as DNA, the CDR3 is TGTGCCAGCAGCTTGGGGACTAGTACAACAGATACGCAGTATTTT.

This clone came up once. The chain recombines TRBV6-5 with TRBJ1-6, with D tentatively TRBD1 (6 bases). This CDR3 has 15 residues. The ends were cut back, 7 bases at V and 7 bases at J, with 17 bases in the middle. The germline V gene has CDR1 MNHEY and CDR2 SVGAGI. CDR3 loop: CASTPGAFFNSPLHF. The CDR3 nucleotides are TGTGCCAGCACGCCGGGGGCCTTCTTCAATTCACCCCTCCACTTT.

V and J are TRBV28 and TRBJ2-3; possibly TRBD1 or TRBD2 for D (5 bases each). Trimming shortened V by 2 bases and J by 3 bases, and 12 bases separated the two germline ends. This CDR3 region has 15 residues. Germline loops: CDR1 MDHEN, CDR2 SYDVKM. The CDR3 nucleotides are TGTGCCAGCAGTTTACAGAGGGGTATGACAGATACGCAGTATTTT. It yields the protein CASSLQRGMTDTQYF.

The CDR3 sequence: CASSLPRTHSYEQYF. Written as DNA, the CDR3 is TGTGCCAGCAGCTTACCAAGGACTCATTCCTACGAGCAGTACTTC. The V and J genes are TRBV7-9 and TRBJ2-7; possible D gene TRBD2, 5 bases. The V gene's germline CDR1 is SEHNR and CDR2 FQNEAQ (reference sequence). The CDR3 is 15 residues long. The V end was cut by 2 bases, the J end by 1 base, with 12 bases between.